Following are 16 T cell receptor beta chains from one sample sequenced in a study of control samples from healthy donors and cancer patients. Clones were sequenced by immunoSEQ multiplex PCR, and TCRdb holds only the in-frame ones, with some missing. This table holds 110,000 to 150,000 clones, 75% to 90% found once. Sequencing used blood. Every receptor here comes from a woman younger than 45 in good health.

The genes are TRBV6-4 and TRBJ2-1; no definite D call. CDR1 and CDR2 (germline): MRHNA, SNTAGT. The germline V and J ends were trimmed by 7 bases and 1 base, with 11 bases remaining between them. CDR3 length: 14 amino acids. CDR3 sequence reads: CASTEKDSYNEQFF. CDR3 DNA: TGTGCCAGCACCGAGAAGGATTCCTACAATGAGCAGTTCTTC.

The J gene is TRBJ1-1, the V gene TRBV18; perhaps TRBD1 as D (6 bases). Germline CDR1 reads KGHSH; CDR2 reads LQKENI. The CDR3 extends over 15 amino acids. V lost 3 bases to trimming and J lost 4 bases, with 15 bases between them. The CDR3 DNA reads TGTGCCAGCTCACCTCCACAGGGAAGTTTCACTGAAGCTTTCTTT. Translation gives CASSPPQGSFTEAFF.

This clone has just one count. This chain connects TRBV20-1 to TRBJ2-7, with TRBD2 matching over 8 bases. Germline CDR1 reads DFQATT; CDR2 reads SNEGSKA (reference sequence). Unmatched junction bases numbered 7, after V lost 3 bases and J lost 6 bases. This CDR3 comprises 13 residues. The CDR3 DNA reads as TGCAGTGCTAGTGTTGGGCTAGCGGGCGAGCAGTACTTC. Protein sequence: CSASVGLAGEQYF.

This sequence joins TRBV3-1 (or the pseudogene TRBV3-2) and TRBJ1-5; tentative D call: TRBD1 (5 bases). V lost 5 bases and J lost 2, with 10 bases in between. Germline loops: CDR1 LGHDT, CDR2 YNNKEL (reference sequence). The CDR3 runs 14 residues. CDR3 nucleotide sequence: TGTGCCAGCAGCTCCCACAGGCGCAATCAGCCCCAGCATTTT. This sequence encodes CASSSHRRNQPQHF.

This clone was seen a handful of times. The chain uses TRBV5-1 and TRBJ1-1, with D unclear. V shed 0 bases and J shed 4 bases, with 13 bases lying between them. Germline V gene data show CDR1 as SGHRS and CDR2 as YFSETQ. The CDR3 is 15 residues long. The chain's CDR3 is CASSLDQGFSTEAFF. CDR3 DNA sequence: TGCGCCAGCAGCTTGGATCAAGGGTTCTCCACTGAAGCTTTCTTT.

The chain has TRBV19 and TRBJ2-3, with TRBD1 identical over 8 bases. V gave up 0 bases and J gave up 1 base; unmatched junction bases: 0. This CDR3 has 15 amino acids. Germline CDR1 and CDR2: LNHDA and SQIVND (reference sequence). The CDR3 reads CASSIEDRGTDTQYF. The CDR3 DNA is TGTGCCAGTAGTATAGAGGACAGGGGCACAGATACGCAGTATTTT. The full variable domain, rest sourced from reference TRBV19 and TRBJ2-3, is DGGITQSPKYLFRKEGQNVTLSCEQNLNHDAMYWYRQDPGQGLRLIYYSQIVNDFQKGDIAEGYSVSREKKESFPLTVTSAQKNPTAFYLCASSIEDRGTDTQYFGPGTRLTVL.

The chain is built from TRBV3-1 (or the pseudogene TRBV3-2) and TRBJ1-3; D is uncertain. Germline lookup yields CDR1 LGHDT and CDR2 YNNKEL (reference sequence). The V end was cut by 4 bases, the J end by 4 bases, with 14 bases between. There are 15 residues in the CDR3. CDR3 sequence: CASSPTEGSGNTIYF. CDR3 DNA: TGTGCCAGCAGCCCTACCGAAGGGTCCGGAAACACCATATATTTT.

The CDR3 nucleotides are TGTGCCAGCAGCTTCTTGGACAGGGAACTCGGGGAGCAGTACTTC. Its protein product is CASSFLDRELGEQYF. The V call is TRBV5-6, the J call TRBJ2-7; TRBD1 matches at 8 bases. The CDR3 loop spans 15 amino acids. The germline V gene encodes CDR1 SGHDT and CDR2 YYEEEE. The V segment lost 2 bases and the J segment 7 bases; nucleotides outside the gene matches: 11.

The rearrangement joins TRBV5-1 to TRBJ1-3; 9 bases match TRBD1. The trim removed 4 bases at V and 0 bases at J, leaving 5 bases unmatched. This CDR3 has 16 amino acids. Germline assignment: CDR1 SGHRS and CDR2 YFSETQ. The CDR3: CASSVTGGSSGNTIYF. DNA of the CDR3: TGCGCCAGCAGCGTGACAGGGGGGAGCTCTGGAAACACCATATATTTT.

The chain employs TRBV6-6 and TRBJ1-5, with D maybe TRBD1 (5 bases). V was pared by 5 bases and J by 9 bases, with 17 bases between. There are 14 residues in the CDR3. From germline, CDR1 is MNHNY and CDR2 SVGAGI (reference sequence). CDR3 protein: CASSGGGPLRPQHF. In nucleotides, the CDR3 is TGTGCCAGCAGTGGGGGAGGGCCTCTGCGGCCCCAGCATTTT.

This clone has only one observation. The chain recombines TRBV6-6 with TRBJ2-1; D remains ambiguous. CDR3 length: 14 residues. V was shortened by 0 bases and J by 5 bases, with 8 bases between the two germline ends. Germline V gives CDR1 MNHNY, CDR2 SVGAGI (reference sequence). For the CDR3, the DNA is TGTGCCAGCAGTTACTCTGCTAGGGACAATGAGCAGTTCTTC. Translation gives CASSYSARDNEQFF.

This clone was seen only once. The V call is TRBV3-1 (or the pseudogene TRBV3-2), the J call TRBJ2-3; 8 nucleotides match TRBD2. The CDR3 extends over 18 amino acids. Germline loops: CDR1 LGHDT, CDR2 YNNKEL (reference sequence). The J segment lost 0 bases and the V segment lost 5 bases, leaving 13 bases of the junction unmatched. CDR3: CASSSRSVSGTSTDTQYF. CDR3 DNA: TGTGCCAGCAGCTCGCGAAGCGTTAGCGGGACTAGCACAGATACGCAGTATTTT.

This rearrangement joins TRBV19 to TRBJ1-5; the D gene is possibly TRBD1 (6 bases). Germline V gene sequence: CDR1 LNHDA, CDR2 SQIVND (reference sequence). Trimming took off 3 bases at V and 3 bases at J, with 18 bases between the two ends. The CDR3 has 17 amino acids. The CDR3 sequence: CASSILSGGAANQPQHF. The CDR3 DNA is TGTGCCAGTAGTATTCTATCGGGGGGCGCTGCCAATCAGCCCCAGCATTTT.

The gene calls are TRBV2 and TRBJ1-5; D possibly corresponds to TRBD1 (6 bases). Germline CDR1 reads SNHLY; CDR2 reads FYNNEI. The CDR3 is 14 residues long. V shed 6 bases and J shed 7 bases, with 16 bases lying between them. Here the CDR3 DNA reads TGTGCCAGCAGCGCCGACAGGACGGGGCAGCCCCAGCATTTT. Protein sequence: CASSADRTGQPQHF.

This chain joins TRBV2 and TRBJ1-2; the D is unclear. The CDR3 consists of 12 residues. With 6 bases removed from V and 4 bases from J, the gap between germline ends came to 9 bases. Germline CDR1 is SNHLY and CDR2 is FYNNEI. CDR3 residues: CASRPGLYGYTF. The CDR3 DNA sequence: TGTGCCAGCAGACCCGGGCTCTATGGCTACACCTTC.

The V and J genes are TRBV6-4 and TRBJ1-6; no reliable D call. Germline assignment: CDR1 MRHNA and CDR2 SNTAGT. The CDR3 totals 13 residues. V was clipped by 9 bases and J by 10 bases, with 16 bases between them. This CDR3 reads CASNEGDGSPLHF. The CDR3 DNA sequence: TGTGCCAGTAACGAGGGCGACGGATCACCCCTCCACTTT.